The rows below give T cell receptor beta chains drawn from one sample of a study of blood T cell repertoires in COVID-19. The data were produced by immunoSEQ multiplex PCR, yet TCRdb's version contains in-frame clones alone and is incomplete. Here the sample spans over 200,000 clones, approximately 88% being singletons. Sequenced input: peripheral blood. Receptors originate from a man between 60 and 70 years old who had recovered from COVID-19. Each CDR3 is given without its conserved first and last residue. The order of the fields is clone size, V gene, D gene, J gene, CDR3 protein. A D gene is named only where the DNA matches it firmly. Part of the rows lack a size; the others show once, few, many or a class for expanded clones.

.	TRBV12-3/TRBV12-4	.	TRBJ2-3	ASSLAADTQY
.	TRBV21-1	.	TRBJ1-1	ASSSNPGQDTEAF
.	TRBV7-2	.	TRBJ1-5	ASSFQGYNQPQH
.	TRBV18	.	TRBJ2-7	ASSSGSTSYEQY
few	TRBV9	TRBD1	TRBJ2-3	ASSVSTGRTDTQY
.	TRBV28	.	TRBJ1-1	ASSYTGLGSEGF
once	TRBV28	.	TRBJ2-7	ASSLMGGYEQY
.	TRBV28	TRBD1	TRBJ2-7	ASSLSGTGAYEQY
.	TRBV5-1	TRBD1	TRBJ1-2	ASRQRAGGFDYGYT
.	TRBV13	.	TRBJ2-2	ATSDTGELF
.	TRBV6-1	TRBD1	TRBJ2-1	ASSEGWDRIYNEQF
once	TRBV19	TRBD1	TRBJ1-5	ASSPGQGTSGFQPQH
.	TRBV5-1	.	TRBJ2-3	ASSLLTDTQY
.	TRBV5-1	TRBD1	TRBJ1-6	ASSPTDRGNNSPLH